This T cell receptor (beta chain) was recorded in a study of Ad26.COV2.S vaccination and SARS-CoV-2 variants. Study-level points and caveats: Vaccine recipients had higher spike-specific TCR breadth than placebo recipients.

This table comes from immunoSEQ multiplex PCR, and its TCRdb copy is limited to in-frame clones, with some not included. The data hold about 280,000 clones, with 70% to 90% observed a single time. As to treatment: roughly 19 received Ad26.COV2.S at low or high dose, single or two shots; about 5 received placebo; per-sample allocation not given. It was on day 63 after the first vaccine or placebo injection that samples were taken. Details on this clone: The antigen is unknown.

The sample was peripheral blood, taken in a trial of Ad26.COV2.S vaccine versus placebo. The sequence was collected from a person between 18 and 60 years old who received the Ad26.COV2.S COVID-19 vaccine or a placebo.

The CDR3 coding sequence is TGCGCCAGCAGCCAAGCCCGGCACACTGAAGCTTTCTTT. This translates into CASSQARHTEAFF. This sequence joins TRBV4-3 and TRBJ1-1; D is uncertain. Germline-derived CDR1 and CDR2 are LGHNA and YSLEER. V lost 1 base to trimming and J lost 3 bases, with 6 bases between them. The CDR3 is made up of 13 amino acids.